These 3 T cell receptor beta chains originate from one sample sequenced in a study of CD8+CD57+ T cells in acquired aplastic anemia. Genomic DNA, serving as template, underwent TCR beta VDJ and CDR3 profiling. From the reads, TCRdb called clonotypes with MiXCR, one entry per CDR3 protein. The table records about 170,000 distinct CDR3 sequences, 55% to 75% of them present only once. Sequenced input: sorted CD4+, CD8+, or CD8+CD57+ T cells (not recorded which) from PBMCs. The origin of the receptors is a human donor in good health.

The V call is TRBV7-3, the J call TRBJ2-3; D tentatively reads TRBD1 or TRBD2 (5 bases each). The CDR3 runs 14 residues. V was clipped by 1 base and J by 11 bases, with 16 bases between them. Germline V gives CDR1 SGHTA, CDR2 FQGTGA. Here the CDR3 reads CASSLRGPVNEQYF. The CDR3 DNA is TGTGCCAGCAGCTTAAGGGGACCAGTTAATGAGCAGTATTTT.

The chain is built from TRBV5-1 and TRBJ1-1; tentatively, D is TRBD1 (5 bases). Germline V lookup: CDR1 SGHRS, CDR2 YFSETQ. V dropped 0 bases and J dropped 6 bases, with 9 bases sitting between them. CDR3 size: 13 residues. The CDR3 loop is CASSLELGAEAFF. The CDR3 nucleotides read TGCGCCAGCAGCTTGGAATTGGGGGCTGAAGCTTTCTTT.

This clonotype was seen a handful of times. The chain recombines TRBV24-1 with TRBJ2-1, with TRBD1 matching over 8 bases. The V gene end was trimmed by 5 bases and the J gene end by 10 bases; junction bases not matched to a gene: 6. CDR1 and CDR2 from the germline V gene are KGHDR and SFDVKD. This CDR3 is built from 13 residues. CDR3 loop: CATSGPGGAEQFF. For the CDR3, the DNA is TGTGCCACCAGTGGGCCAGGGGGCGCGGAGCAGTTCTTC.